Below, one TCR beta chain is given with its context. This record comes from a study of T cells in Graves' hyperthyroidism and ophthalmopathy. RNA transcripts provided the source from which TCR beta CDR3 regions were amplified. HTBI primers drove first-round RT-PCR of the TCR CDR3. In TCRdb, the multiplex PCR reads were re-called with MiXCR into one record per CDR3 protein. The profile shows some 300,000 distinct CDR3 sequences, around 19% of them singletons. The CDR3 covers 13 residues. CDR1 is SGHDT, CDR2 YYEEEE, per germline. The V end was cut by 0 bases, the J end by 7 bases, with 7 bases between. Sequencing input: blood. The receptor was derived from a man aged 50-60 years with Graves' ophthalmopathy. This chain links TRBV5-6 with TRBJ1-4; D remains unclear. This CDR3 reads CASSLATAEKLFF. As DNA, the CDR3 is TGTGCCAGCAGCTTGGCGACGGCTGAAAAACTGTTTTTT.